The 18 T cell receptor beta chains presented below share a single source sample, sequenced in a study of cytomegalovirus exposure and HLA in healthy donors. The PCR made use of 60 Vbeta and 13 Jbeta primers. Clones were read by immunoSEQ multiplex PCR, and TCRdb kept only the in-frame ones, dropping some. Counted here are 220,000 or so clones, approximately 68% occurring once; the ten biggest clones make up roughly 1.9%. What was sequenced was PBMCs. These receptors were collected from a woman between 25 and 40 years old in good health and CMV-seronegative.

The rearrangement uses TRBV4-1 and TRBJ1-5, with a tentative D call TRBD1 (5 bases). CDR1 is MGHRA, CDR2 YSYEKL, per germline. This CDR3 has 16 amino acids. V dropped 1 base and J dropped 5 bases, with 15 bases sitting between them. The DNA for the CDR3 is TGCGCCAGCAGCCAAGGAACAGGTACGGTGGATCAGCCCCAGCATTTT. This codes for CASSQGTGTVDQPQHF.

This CDR3 reads CASREAGGRTGELFF. The CDR3 DNA sequence: TGTGCCAGCAGGGAGGCAGGGGGCCGTACCGGGGAGCTGTTTTTT. The rearrangement links TRBV6-1 to TRBJ2-2; 8 nucleotides agree with TRBD1. Germline V gene lookup returns CDR1 MNHNS and CDR2 SASEGT. V shed 6 bases, J shed 5 bases, and the junction held 8 bases outside the gene matches. The CDR3 runs 15 residues.

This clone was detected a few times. The CDR3 coding sequence is TGTGCCTGGAGTGTGTCCGGTCGCGAGCAGTACTTC. It codes for CAWSVSGREQYF. The chain combines TRBV30 with TRBJ2-7; D is undetermined. With 0 bases removed from V and 6 bases from J, the gap between germline ends came to 9 bases. The CDR3 has 12 residues. Germline CDR1 reads GTSNPN; CDR2 reads SVGIG (reference sequence). The full variable domain, its missing parts supplied by reference TRBV30 and TRBJ2-7, is SQTIHQWPATLVQPVGSPLSLECTVEGTSNPNLYWYRQAAGRGLQLLFYSVGIGQISSEVPQNLSASRPQDRQFILSSKKLLLSDSGFYLCAWSVSGREQYFGPGTRLTVT.

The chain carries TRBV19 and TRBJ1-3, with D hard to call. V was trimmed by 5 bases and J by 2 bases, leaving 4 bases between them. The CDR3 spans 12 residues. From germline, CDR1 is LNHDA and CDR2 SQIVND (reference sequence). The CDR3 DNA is TGTGCCAGTAGTTCAGCTGGAAACACCATATATTTT. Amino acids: CASSSAGNTIYF. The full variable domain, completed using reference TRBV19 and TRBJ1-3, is DGGITQSPKYLFRKEGQNVTLSCEQNLNHDAMYWYRQDPGQGLRLIYYSQIVNDFQKGDIAEGYSVSREKKESFPLTVTSAQKNPTAFYLCASSSAGNTIYFGEGSWLTVV.

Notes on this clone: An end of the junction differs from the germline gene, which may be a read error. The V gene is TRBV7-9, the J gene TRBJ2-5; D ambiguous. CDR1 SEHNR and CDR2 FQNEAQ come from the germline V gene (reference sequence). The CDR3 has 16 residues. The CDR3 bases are TGTTCCAGCAGCAACTTGGAAGGTGGCGCGGCGGAGACCCAGTACTTC. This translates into CSSSNLEGGAAETQYF. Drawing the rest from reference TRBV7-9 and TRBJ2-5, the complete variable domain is DTGVSQNPRHKITKRGQNVTFRCDPISEHNRLYWYRQTLGQGPEFLTYFQNEAQLEKSRLLSDRFSAERPKGSFSTLEIQRTEQGDSAMYLCSSSNLEGGAAETQYFGPGTRLLVL.

CDR3 nucleotide sequence: TGTGCCATCGCCGGGAGCAATCAGCCCCAGCATTTT. It translates to CAIAGSNQPQHF. This chain joins TRBV10-3 and TRBJ1-5; D gene uncertain. The ends were cut back, 8 bases at V and 1 base at J, with 6 bases in the middle. This CDR3 comprises 12 residues. Germline CDR1 ENHRY, CDR2 SYGVKD.

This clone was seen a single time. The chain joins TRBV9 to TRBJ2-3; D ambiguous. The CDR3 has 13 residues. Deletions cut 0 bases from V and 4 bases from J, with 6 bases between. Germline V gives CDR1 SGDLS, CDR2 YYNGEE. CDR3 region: CASSVGVADTQYF. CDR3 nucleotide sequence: TGTGCCAGCAGCGTAGGAGTCGCAGATACGCAGTATTTT.

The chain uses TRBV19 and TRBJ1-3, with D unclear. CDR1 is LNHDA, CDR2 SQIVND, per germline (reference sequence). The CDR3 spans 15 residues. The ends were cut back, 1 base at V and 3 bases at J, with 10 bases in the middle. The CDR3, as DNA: TGTGCCAGTAGTATAGGTTACAGTAATGGAAACACCATATATTTT. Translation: CASSIGYSNGNTIYF.

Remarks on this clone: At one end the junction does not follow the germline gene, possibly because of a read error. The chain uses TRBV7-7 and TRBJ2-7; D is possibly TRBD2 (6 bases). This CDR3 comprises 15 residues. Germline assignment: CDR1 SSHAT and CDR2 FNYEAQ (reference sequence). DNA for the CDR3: TGTGCTAGCAGCCTCCGAGACTCGGGGGCCTACGAGCAGTACTTC. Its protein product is CASSLRDSGAYEQYF.

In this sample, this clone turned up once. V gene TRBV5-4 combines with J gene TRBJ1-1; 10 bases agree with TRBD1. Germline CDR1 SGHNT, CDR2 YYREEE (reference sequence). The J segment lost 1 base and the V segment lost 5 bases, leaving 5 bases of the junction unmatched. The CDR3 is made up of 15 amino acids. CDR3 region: CASRRTGGGNTEAFF. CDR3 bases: TGTGCCAGCAGGAGGACAGGGGGAGGGAACACTGAAGCTTTCTTT.

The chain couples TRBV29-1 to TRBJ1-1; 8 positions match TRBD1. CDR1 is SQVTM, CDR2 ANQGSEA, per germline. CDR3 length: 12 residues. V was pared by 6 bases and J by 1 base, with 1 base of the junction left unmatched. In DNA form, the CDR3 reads TGCAGCGTAGGGACAGGGAACACTGAAGCTTTCTTT. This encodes CSVGTGNTEAFF.

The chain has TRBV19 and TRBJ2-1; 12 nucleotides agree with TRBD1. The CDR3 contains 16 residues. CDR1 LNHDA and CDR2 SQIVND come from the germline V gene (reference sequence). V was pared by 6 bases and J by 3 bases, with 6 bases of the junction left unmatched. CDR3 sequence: CASSSGQGASYNEQFF. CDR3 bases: TGTGCCAGTAGCTCGGGACAGGGGGCTAGCTACAATGAGCAGTTCTTC.

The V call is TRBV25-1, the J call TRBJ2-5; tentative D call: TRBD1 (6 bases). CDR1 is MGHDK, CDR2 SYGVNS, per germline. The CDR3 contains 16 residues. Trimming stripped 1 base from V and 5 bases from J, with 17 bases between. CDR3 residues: CASSEFSPGRGETQYF. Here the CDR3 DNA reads TGTGCCAGCAGTGAATTTAGTCCCGGCAGGGGCGAGACCCAGTACTTC.

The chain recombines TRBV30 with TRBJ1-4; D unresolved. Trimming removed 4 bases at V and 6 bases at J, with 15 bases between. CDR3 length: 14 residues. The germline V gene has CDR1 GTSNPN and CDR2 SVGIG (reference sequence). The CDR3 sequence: CAWTAGQAYEKLFF. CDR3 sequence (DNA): TGTGCCTGGACCGCGGGTCAGGCGTATGAAAAACTGTTTTTT.

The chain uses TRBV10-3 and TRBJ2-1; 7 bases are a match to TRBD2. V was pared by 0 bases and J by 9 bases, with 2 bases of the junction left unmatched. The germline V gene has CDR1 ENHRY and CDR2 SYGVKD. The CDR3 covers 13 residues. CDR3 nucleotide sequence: TGTGCCATCAGTGAGTCCGGCGGGAGTGAGCAGTTCTTC. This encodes CAISESGGSEQFF.

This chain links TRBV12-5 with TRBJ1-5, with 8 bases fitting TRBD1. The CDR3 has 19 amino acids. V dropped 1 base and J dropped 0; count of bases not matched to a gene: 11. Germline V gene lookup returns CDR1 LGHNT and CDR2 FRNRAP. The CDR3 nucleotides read TGTGCTAGTGGTTTGGACCTGACAGGGGAGACGTATAGCAATCAGCCCCAGCATTTT. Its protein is CASGLDLTGETYSNQPQHF.

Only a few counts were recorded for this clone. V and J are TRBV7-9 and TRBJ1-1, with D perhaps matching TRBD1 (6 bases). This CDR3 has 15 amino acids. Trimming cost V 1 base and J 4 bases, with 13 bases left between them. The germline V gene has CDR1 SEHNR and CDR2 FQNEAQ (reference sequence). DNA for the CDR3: TGTGCCAGCAGCTTAGGTACAGGGTTGGGCACTGAAGCTTTCTTT. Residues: CASSLGTGLGTEAFF.

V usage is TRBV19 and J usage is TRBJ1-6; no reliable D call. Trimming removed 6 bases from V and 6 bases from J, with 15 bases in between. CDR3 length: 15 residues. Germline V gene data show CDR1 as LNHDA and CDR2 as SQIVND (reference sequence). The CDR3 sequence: CASSSTRNGNSPLHF. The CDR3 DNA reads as TGTGCCAGTAGCTCTACTAGGAACGGTAATTCACCCCTCCACTTT.